The rows below give T cell receptor beta chains drawn from one sample of a study of CD8 T cells in ankylosing spondylitis. TCRdb reprocessed the 5' RACE reads with MiXCR, giving one entry per CDR3 protein. The sample carries some 37,000 distinct CDR3 sequences, 4.5% to 6% recorded once. Sequencing used blood, either unsorted or a sorted T cell fraction (not recorded which). These receptors were obtained from a male donor with ankylosing spondylitis or in good health (not recorded which). Both conserved end residues are part of each CDR3. D genes are given only for firm matches. Rows give clone size only sometimes, using once, few, many, or a class for an expanded clone.

size | J | D | V | CDR3 | DNA
- | TRBJ2-7 | - | TRBV29-1 | CSVLRDRSSYEQYF | TGCAGCGTGCTCCGGGACCGGAGCTCCTACGAGCAGTACTTC
- | TRBJ2-1 | - | TRBV10-3 | CAISGIDGGNEQFF | TGTGCCATCAGTGGCATCGACGGAGGCAATGAGCAGTTCTTC
many | TRBJ1-1 | TRBD1 | TRBV2 | CASSDPGQGAEAFF | TGTGCCAGCAGCGACCCCGGACAGGGGGCTGAAGCTTTCTTT
many | TRBJ1-4 | - | TRBV5-8 | CASSLASGVANEKLFF | TGTGCCAGCAGCTTGGCCTCAGGGGTAGCCAATGAAAAACTGTTTTTT
many | TRBJ2-7 | TRBD2 | TRBV28 | CASSGPGLAENSYEQYF | TGTGCCAGCAGTGGCCCCGGACTAGCGGAGAACTCCTACGAGCAGTACTTC
many | TRBJ1-6 | - | TRBV20-1 | CSASYGESSYNSPLHF | TGCAGTGCTAGTTACGGCGAGAGCTCCTATAATTCACCCCTCCACTTT
many | TRBJ1-4 | - | TRBV5-1 | CASSSARGINEKLFF | TGCGCCAGCAGCTCCGCGAGGGGGATTAATGAAAAACTGTTTTTT
many | TRBJ2-2 | TRBD2 | TRBV20-1 | CSARKAGGRPGELFF | TGCAGTGCTAGAAAGGCGGGGGGGAGACCCGGGGAGCTGTTTTTT
few | TRBJ2-1 | - | TRBV10-3 | CAISERVGAYNEQFF | TGTGCCATCAGTGAAAGGGTGGGAGCCTACAATGAGCAGTTCTTC
many | TRBJ2-4 | - | TRBV5-1 | CASSNGGVDIQYF | TGCGCCAGCTCGAACGGGGGAGTGGACATTCAGTACTTC
many | TRBJ2-1 | - | TRBV11-2 | CASRIAGGNEQFF | TGTGCCAGCAGGATCGCCGGGGGCAATGAGCAGTTCTTC
many | TRBJ1-2 | - | TRBV6-5 | CASSPSNYGYTF | TGTGCCAGCAGCCCCTCTAACTATGGCTACACCTTC
few | TRBJ2-2 | - | TRBV20-1 | CSASLRSPSTGELFF | TGCAGTGCTAGTCTTAGGAGCCCCAGCACCGGGGAGCTGTTTTTT
many | TRBJ2-1 | TRBD1 | TRBV5-6 | CASSLQRDRGYHEQFF | TGTGCCAGCAGCTTGCAGAGGGACAGGGGGTACCATGAGCAGTTCTTC
many | TRBJ2-5 | - | TRBV7-3 | CASSPDNQETQYF | TGTGCCAGCAGCCCTGACAATCAAGAGACCCAGTACTTC
many | TRBJ2-7 | TRBD1 | TRBV4-3 | CASSQDRGLGSYEQYF | TGCGCCAGCAGCCAAGACAGGGGGCTGGGCTCCTACGAGCAGTACTTC
many | TRBJ2-5 | TRBD2 | TRBV29-1 | CSVRLAGGPGETQYF | TGCAGCGTCCGACTAGCGGGAGGGCCGGGGGAGACCCAGTACTTC
many | TRBJ2-7 | - | TRBV19 | CASSILHMPQDEQYF | TGTGCCAGTAGTATATTGCATATGCCTCAGGACGAGCAGTACTTC
many | TRBJ2-1 | TRBD2 | TRBV11-2 | CASSLYTSGNNEQFF | TGTGCCAGCAGCTTATACACTAGCGGCAACAATGAGCAGTTCTTC
many | TRBJ2-3 | TRBD1 | TRBV5-1 | CASSLDQGAGDTQYF | TGCGCCAGCAGCTTGGACCAGGGGGCTGGGGATACGCAGTATTTT
many | TRBJ2-5 | - | TRBV7-8 | CASSPPRVETQYF | TGTGCCAGCAGCCCCCCGCGGGTAGAGACCCAGTACTTC
many | TRBJ2-4 | - | TRBV11-2 | CASSHSGPENIQYF | TGTGCCAGCAGCCACTCGGGACCTGAAAACATTCAGTACTTC
many | TRBJ2-2 | TRBD1 | TRBV20-1 | CSARGQTNTGELFF | TGCAGTGCTAGGGGACAGACGAACACCGGGGAGCTGTTTTTT
many | TRBJ2-1 | - | TRBV5-1 | CASSLVARMGDNEQFF | TGCGCCAGCAGCTTGGTGGCCCGCATGGGGGACAATGAGCAGTTCTTC
few | TRBJ2-7 | - | TRBV25-1 | CASSGTGIQGGNEQYF | TGTGCCAGCAGTGGAACTGGGATTCAGGGGGGGAACGAGCAGTACTTC
many | TRBJ2-7 | - | TRBV5-1 | CASSGSRALSYEQYF | TGCGCCAGCAGCGGCAGCCGGGCACTCTCCTACGAGCAGTACTTC
many | TRBJ1-4 | - | TRBV20-1 | CSARDPGGTEKLFF | TGCAGTGCCAGAGATCCCGGGGGGACCGAAAAACTGTTTTTT
many | TRBJ2-2 | TRBD1 | TRBV5-1 | CASSVGTAPGELFF | TGCGCCAGCAGCGTAGGGACAGCCCCCGGGGAGCTGTTTTTT
- | TRBJ2-5 | - | TRBV7-6 | CASTPRPQETQYF | TGTGCCAGCACTCCGCGGCCCCAAGAGACCCAGTACTTC
many | TRBJ1-5 | TRBD1 | TRBV6-5 | CASSYSIGDRASNQPQHF | TGTGCCAGCAGTTACTCGATCGGGGACAGGGCCAGCAATCAGCCCCAGCATTTT
many | TRBJ2-1 | TRBD2 | TRBV28 | CASSLAGGFYNEQFF | TGTGCCAGCAGTTTAGCGGGAGGGTTTTACAATGAGCAGTTCTTC
many | TRBJ2-3 | - | TRBV20-1 | CSGSPGKADTQYF | TGCAGTGGGAGCCCGGGAAAGGCAGATACGCAGTATTTT
many | TRBJ1-6 | - | TRBV6-5 | CASSYAWTSGGTLHF | TGTGCCAGCAGTTACGCTTGGACAAGTGGGGGCACCCTCCACTTT
medium-sized | TRBJ2-1 | - | TRBV5-1 | CASSLEPYNEQFF | TGCGCCAGCAGCTTGGAACCCTACAATGAGCAGTTCTTC
many | TRBJ2-2 | - | TRBV12-3/TRBV12-4 | CASSWGRNTGELFF | TGTGCCAGCAGTTGGGGACGGAACACCGGGGAGCTGTTTTTT
many | TRBJ2-5 | - | TRBV7-9 | CASRLGGEKETQYF | TGTGCCAGCAGGCTCGGGGGAGAAAAAGAGACCCAGTACTTC
many | TRBJ2-1 | TRBD2 | TRBV24-1 | CATSDSSSGSVDEQFF | TGTGCCACCAGTGATAGTTCTAGCGGGAGCGTGGATGAGCAGTTCTTC
many | TRBJ2-1 | - | TRBV7-2 | CASSLVTTGGQQFF | TGTGCCAGCAGCTTAGTAACCACCGGGGGTCAGCAGTTCTTC
many | TRBJ2-2 | - | TRBV12-3/TRBV12-4 | CASSLWETGELFF | TGTGCCAGCAGTTTATGGGAAACCGGGGAGCTGTTTTTT
many | TRBJ2-7 | - | TRBV20-1 | CSASAKSPYEQYF | TGCAGTGCTAGTGCCAAGTCCCCCTACGAGCAGTACTTC
many | TRBJ2-1 | - | TRBV10-3 | CAISGSRASNEQFF | TGTGCCATCAGTGGATCCAGGGCATCGAATGAGCAGTTCTTC
many | TRBJ1-2 | TRBD1 | TRBV19 | CASSGTGQTWGYTF | TGTGCCAGTTCCGGGACAGGCCAAACATGGGGCTACACCTTC
- | TRBJ1-1 | - | TRBV7-9 | CASSLASTGTEAFF | TGTGCCAGCAGCTTAGCCTCAACAGGGACTGAAGCTTTCTTT
many | TRBJ1-2 | TRBD1 | TRBV19 | CASSIARTGASGGYTF | TGTGCCAGTAGTATCGCGAGGACAGGGGCTTCAGGAGGCTACACCTTC
many | TRBJ1-5 | TRBD1 | TRBV29-1 | CSVGAGGAGQPQHF | TGCAGCGTTGGTGCAGGGGGGGCCGGTCAGCCCCAGCATTTT
many | TRBJ2-7 | - | TRBV12-3/TRBV12-4 | CASTGTRSGEQYF | TGTGCCAGCACTGGCACCCGGTCGGGCGAGCAGTACTTC
many | TRBJ1-2 | - | TRBV4-3 | CASSLSWAAGYGYTF | TGCGCCAGCAGCCTCTCTTGGGCAGCAGGATATGGCTACACCTTC
many | TRBJ2-1 | - | TRBV7-9 | CASSLVDIHGNEQFF | TGTGCCAGCAGCTTAGTGGACATACACGGCAATGAGCAGTTCTTC
- | TRBJ2-3 | TRBD1 | TRBV20-1 | CRGPSPDRDTLFTDTQYF | TGCAGGGGCCCGTCTCCGGACAGGGACACCCTATTCACAGATACGCAGTATTTT
many | TRBJ1-5 | TRBD1 | TRBV6-1 | CASSLALGQRVHF | TGTGCCAGCAGCCTGGCTTTGGGACAGAGGGTCCATTTT
many | TRBJ1-5 | - | TRBV7-2 | CASSLAGTGGPQHF | TGTGCCAGCAGCTTAGCGGGCACGGGAGGGCCCCAGCATTTT